The present T cell receptor beta chain was sequenced within a study of radiation and T cells in renal cell carcinoma. Repertoires were generated with immunoSEQ multiplex PCR, while TCRdb's copy carries only in-frame clones and drops some. The table includes around 170,000 clones, 88% detected once. V lost 4 bases to trimming and J lost 8 bases, with 14 bases between them. The CDR3 runs to 14 residues. The germline V gene has CDR1 ENHRY and CDR2 SYGVKD. As to time point: blood 4 weeks post-SBRT, at nephrectomy. Specified treatment: 15 Gy SBRT to primary tumor, nephrectomy 4 weeks later. The chain links TRBV10-3 to TRBJ1-4; no clear D. The receptor's source is a woman in her 50s with renal cell carcinoma. This sample comprised blood, obtained from a patient whose treatment included radiotherapy and nephrectomy. The CDR3 loop reads CAISASAVVEKLFF. CDR3 DNA sequence: TGTGCCATCAGTGCGTCAGCGGTGGTGGAAAAACTGTTTTTT.